The present entry profiles one TCR beta chain with its context. The antigen remains undetermined. These data originate in a study of identical twins. Findings and limits, study-wide: Memory repertoires showed no such pattern, whereas abundant cord blood beta clonotypes carried fewer insertions. Out-of-frame alpha sequences shared between twins exhibited an excess of low generation probability.

CDR1 and CDR2 from the germline V gene are ENHRY and SYGVKD. The ends were cut back, 5 bases at V and 1 base at J, with 9 bases in the middle. The length of the CDR3 is 13 residues. Carrying unique molecular identifiers, the cDNA also gained a universal primer site through template switching. TCRdb reprocessed the 5' RACE reads via MiXCR and lists one record per CDR3 protein. The sample has 200,000 to 250,000 distinct CDR3 sequences, about 7.5% seen once. These same records also appear under a second study, on yellow fever vaccine responses in identical twins. That paper notes: Vaccine-induced T cell responses in twins were reportedly observed to appear partly convergent, partly personalized.

The TCR was taken from a woman under 30 in good health. The source material was memory (CD45RO+) T cells sorted from blood. The chain employs TRBV10-3 and TRBJ2-7; D is possibly TRBD1 (6 bases). CDR3 sequence reads: CAISKDSSYEQYF. CDR3 nucleotides: TGTGCCATCAGTAAGGACAGTTCCTACGAGCAGTACTTC.